Listed below are T cell receptor beta chains from one sample, sequenced in a study of blood T cell repertoires in COVID-19. TCRdb keeps only in-frame clones here, not all; method: immunoSEQ multiplex PCR. The sample shows fewer than 450,000 clones, nearly 90% of them seen only once. The material sequenced was PBMCs or T cells enriched from blood (not recorded which). The origin of the receptors is a woman in her 40s with acute COVID-19. Each CDR3 is given with its conserved first and last residue. A D gene is named only where the DNA matches it firmly. A clone size is listed for some rows: how often the clone was seen (once, few, many), or a class if it is expanded.

J gene | clone size | V gene | D gene | CDR3 DNA | CDR3 protein
TRBJ1-4 | few | TRBV24-1 | - | TGTGCCACCAGCCGGTCTGATGAAAAACTGTTTTTT | CATSRSDEKLFF
TRBJ1-1 | - | TRBV5-1 | - | TGCGCCAGCAGCTCGGGTAAGAAAGCTTTCTTT | CASSSGKKAFF
TRBJ2-5 | - | TRBV11-2 | - | TGTGCCAGCAGCTTGATCGGCGGAGGGGAGACCCAGTACTTC | CASSLIGGGETQYF
TRBJ1-2 | once | TRBV5-1 | TRBD1 | TGCGCCAGCAGCCCGGGACAGGAAGGGCTGGGCTACACCTTC | CASSPGQEGLGYTF
TRBJ2-5 | - | TRBV9 | TRBD1 | TGTGCCAGCAGCGTAGAAGGACAGGGGACACGCGAGACCCAGTACTTC | CASSVEGQGTRETQYF
TRBJ2-3 | - | TRBV19 | TRBD2 | TGTGCCAGTAGAAGCGGGGGGGGTGGCACAGATACGCAGTATTTT | CASRSGGGGTDTQYF
TRBJ1-1 | - | TRBV6-6 | - | TGTGCCAGCAGTGCCTGGCCGAACACTGAAGCTTTCTTT | CASSAWPNTEAFF
TRBJ1-3 | - | TRBV10-2 | TRBD1 | TGCGCCAGCAGTGAGAACAGGGGACGAAACACCATATATTTT | CASSENRGRNTIYF
TRBJ2-4 | - | TRBV6-4 | TRBD2 | TGTGCCAGCAGTGTACGGGGACTAGCGGGAGAACTAGCCAAAAACATTCAGTACTTC | CASSVRGLAGELAKNIQYF
TRBJ2-3 | - | TRBV4-1 | - | TGCGCCAGCAGACAACAATCGAGAGGAACAGATACGCAGTATTTT | CASRQQSRGTDTQYF
TRBJ1-2 | few | TRBV27 | TRBD1 | TGTGCCAGCATAGTTCCCACAGGGGCGGATGGCTACACCTTC | CASIVPTGADGYTF
TRBJ1-4 | - | TRBV7-6 | - | TGTGCCAGCAGCGCTGGTACAGGGAACTGGGAAAAACTGTTTTTT | CASSAGTGNWEKLFF
TRBJ2-5 | - | TRBV6-5 | - | TGTGCCAGCAGTTACTCCCGGGGCCAAGAGACCCAGTACTTC | CASSYSRGQETQYF
TRBJ1-2 | - | TRBV5-6 | - | TGTGCCAGCAGCACCTATAATGGCTACACCTTC | CASSTYNGYTF
TRBJ1-6 | - | TRBV21-1 | - | TGTGCCAGTAGCCCGGTGGTCTCCTATAATTCACCCCTCCACTTT | CASSPVVSYNSPLHF
TRBJ2-1 | - | TRBV6-5 | - | TGTGCCAGCAGTTACGAATTCCAGGCCTCCTACAATGAGCAGTTCTTC | CASSYEFQASYNEQFF
TRBJ2-1 | many | TRBV7-6 | TRBD2 | TGTGCCAGCAGAAAAAGTGGGACTAGCGGCAATGAGCAGTTCTTC | CASRKSGTSGNEQFF